This is a list of T cell receptor beta chains from one sample in a study of shared clonotypes between healthy human individuals. Here immunoSEQ multiplex PCR was the method, and the copy in TCRdb shows in-frame clones only, minus some. The data show roughly 2 million clones, over 85% seen once. Sequencing was done on a sample of naive CD8+ T cells sorted from blood. The receptors derive from a man younger than 35 in good health. Both conserved end residues are part of each CDR3. Fields, in order: J gene, V gene, D gene, CDR3 protein. D genes are given only for firm matches.

J: TRBJ2-5; V: TRBV6-6; D: NA; CDR3: CASSSETQYF
J: TRBJ1-1; V: TRBV10-1; D: NA; CDR3: CASSELRNTEAFF
J: TRBJ2-7; V: TRBV13; D: TRBD1; CDR3: CASGTGGYEQYF
J: TRBJ2-2; V: TRBV9; D: NA; CDR3: CASSPLGGENTGELFF
J: TRBJ1-1; V: TRBV19; D: NA; CDR3: CASSIGPLGTEAFF
J: TRBJ2-5; V: TRBV15; D: NA; CDR3: CATSPETETQETQYF
J: TRBJ1-5; V: TRBV27; D: NA; CDR3: CASSLLQGLGHQPQHF
J: TRBJ2-1; V: TRBV10-1; D: TRBD2; CDR3: CASSESTSGGFNEQFF
J: TRBJ1-2; V: TRBV4-1; D: TRBD1; CDR3: CASSQEVGTGLANYGYTF
J: TRBJ1-1; V: TRBV5-4; D: NA; CDR3: CASAGGTMNTEAFF
J: TRBJ2-7; V: TRBV10-3; D: TRBD2; CDR3: CAISDGTSGAYEQYF
J: TRBJ2-7; V: TRBV9; D: TRBD1; CDR3: CASSVGGGLDYEQYF
J: TRBJ2-7; V: TRBV4-3; D: TRBD1; CDR3: CASSQGTGGTYEQYF
J: TRBJ2-7; V: TRBV7-9; D: TRBD1; CDR3: CASSPDRGGEQYF
J: TRBJ2-7; V: TRBV10-1; D: TRBD1; CDR3: CASSGNRDSSSYEQYF
J: TRBJ2-1; V: TRBV7-6; D: NA; CDR3: CASSPSTASSYNEQFF
J: TRBJ1-1; V: TRBV5-1; D: NA; CDR3: CASSLAGRDAEAFF
J: TRBJ2-7; V: TRBV9; D: TRBD1; CDR3: CASSLRTGPNYEQYF
J: TRBJ2-7; V: TRBV7-9; D: NA; CDR3: CASSFGVYEQYF
J: TRBJ1-5; V: TRBV4-2; D: NA; CDR3: CASSPSVGAPNQPQHF
J: TRBJ2-7; V: TRBV6-1; D: NA; CDR3: CASSEVEGFSYEQYF
J: TRBJ1-5; V: TRBV19; D: NA; CDR3: CASTPDPGNYQPQHF
J: TRBJ2-1; V: TRBV15; D: NA; CDR3: CATSRVRGDANEQFF
J: TRBJ2-3; V: TRBV7-3; D: NA; CDR3: CASSLDSTDTQYF
J: TRBJ1-4; V: TRBV28; D: NA; CDR3: CASSQGTATNEKLFF
J: TRBJ2-7; V: TRBV27; D: NA; CDR3: CASSPQGYEQYF
J: TRBJ2-4; V: TRBV5-6; D: TRBD1; CDR3: CASSWTGVTRLALKNIQYF
J: TRBJ2-7; V: TRBV28; D: NA; CDR3: CASSSVRTDSKTTYEQYF
J: TRBJ2-7; V: TRBV11-2; D: NA; CDR3: CASSLLPHEQYF
J: TRBJ1-1; V: TRBV10-3; D: NA; CDR3: CAINPEGATEAFF
J: TRBJ2-1; V: TRBV6-1; D: TRBD2; CDR3: CASSVWTSGTDNEQFF
J: TRBJ1-1; V: TRBV19; D: NA; CDR3: CASSKRDVAANTEAFF
J: TRBJ1-6; V: TRBV7-2; D: TRBD1; CDR3: CASSSISGTVQDSPLHF
J: TRBJ2-5; V: TRBV28; D: NA; CDR3: CASSPGGGTQYF
J: TRBJ2-1; V: TRBV9; D: TRBD2; CDR3: CASSSGTSGNEQFF
J: TRBJ2-7; V: TRBV7-8; D: TRBD1; CDR3: CASSFNRDRVPYEQYF
J: TRBJ2-7; V: TRBV4-2; D: NA; CDR3: CASSHGGGHEQYF
J: TRBJ2-7; V: TRBV19; D: TRBD1; CDR3: CASSSGQFYEQYF
J: TRBJ2-7; V: TRBV27; D: NA; CDR3: CASSPQGYGTYEQYF
J: TRBJ1-1; V: TRBV27; D: NA; CDR3: CASSLAARTEAFF
J: TRBJ2-5; V: TRBV28; D: TRBD1; CDR3: CASSLSTGVRQTQYF